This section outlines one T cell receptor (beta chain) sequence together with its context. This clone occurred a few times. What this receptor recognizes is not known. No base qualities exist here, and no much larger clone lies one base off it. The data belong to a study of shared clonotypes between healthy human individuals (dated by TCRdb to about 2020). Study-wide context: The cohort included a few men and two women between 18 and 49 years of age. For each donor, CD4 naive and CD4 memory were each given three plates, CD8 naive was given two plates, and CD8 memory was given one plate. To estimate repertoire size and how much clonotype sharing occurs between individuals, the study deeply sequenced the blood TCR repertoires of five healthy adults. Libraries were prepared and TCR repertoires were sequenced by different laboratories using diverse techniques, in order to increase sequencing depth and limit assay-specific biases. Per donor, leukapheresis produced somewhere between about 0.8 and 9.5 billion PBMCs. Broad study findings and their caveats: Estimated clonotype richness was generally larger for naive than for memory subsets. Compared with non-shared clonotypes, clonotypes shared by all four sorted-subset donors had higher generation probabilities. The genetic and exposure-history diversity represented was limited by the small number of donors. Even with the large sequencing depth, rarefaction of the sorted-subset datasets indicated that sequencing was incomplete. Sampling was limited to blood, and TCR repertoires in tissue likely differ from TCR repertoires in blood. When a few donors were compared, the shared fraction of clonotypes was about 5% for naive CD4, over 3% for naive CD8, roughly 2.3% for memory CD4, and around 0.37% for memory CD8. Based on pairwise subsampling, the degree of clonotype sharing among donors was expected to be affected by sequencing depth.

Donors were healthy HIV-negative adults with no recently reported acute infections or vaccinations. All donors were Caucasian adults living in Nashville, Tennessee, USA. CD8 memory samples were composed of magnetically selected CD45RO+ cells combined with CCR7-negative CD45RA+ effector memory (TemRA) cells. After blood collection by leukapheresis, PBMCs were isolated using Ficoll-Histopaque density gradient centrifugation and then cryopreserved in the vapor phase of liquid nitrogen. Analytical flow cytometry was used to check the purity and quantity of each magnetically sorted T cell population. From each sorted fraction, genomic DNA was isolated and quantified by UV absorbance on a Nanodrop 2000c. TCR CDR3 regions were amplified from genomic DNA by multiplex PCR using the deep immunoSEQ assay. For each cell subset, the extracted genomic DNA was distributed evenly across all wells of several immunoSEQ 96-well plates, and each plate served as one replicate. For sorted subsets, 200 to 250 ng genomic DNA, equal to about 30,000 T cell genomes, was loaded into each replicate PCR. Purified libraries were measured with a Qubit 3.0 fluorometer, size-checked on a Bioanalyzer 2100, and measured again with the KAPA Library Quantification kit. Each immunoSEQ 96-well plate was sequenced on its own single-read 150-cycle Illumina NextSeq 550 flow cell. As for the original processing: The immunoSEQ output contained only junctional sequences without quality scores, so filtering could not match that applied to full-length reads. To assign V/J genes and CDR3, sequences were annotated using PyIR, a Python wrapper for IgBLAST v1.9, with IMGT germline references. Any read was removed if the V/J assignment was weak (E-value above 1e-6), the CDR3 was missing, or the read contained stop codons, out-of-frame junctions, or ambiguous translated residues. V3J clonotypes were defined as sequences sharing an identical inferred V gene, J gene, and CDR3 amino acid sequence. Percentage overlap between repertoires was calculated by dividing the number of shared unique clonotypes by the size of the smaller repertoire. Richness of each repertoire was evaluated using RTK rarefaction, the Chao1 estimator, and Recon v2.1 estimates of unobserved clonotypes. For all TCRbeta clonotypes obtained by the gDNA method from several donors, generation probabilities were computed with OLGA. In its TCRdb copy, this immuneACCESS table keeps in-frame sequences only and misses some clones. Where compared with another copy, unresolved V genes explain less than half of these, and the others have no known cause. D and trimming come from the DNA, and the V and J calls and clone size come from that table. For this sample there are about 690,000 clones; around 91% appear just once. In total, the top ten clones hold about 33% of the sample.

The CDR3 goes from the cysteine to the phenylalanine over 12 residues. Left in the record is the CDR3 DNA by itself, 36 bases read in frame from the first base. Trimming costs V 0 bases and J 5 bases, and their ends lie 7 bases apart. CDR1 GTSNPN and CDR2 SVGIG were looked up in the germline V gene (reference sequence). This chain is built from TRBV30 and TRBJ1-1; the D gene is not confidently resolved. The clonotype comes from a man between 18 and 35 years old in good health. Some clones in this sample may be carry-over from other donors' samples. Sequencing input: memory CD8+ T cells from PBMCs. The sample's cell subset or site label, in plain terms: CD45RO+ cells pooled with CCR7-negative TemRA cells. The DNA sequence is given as TGTGCCTGGAGTGTAGGAGGGACTGAAGCTTTCTTT. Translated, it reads CAWSVGGTEAFF.